The 11 T cell receptor beta chains given below trace back to one sample, sequenced in a study of T cells in localized non-small cell lung cancer. Only in-frame clones appear in the TCRdb table, and some are missing; sequencing was by immunoSEQ multiplex PCR. The data hold tens of thousands of clones, with under 85% observed a single time. The sample was peripheral blood, taken before any cancer treatment. The receptor source for this set is a male donor aged 60 or older with stage II squamous cell lung carcinoma.

The chain is built from TRBV7-9 and TRBJ1-2; D is uncertain. CDR3 size: 14 residues. Trimming removed 0 bases from V and 4 bases from J, with 9 bases in between. Germline V gene sequence: CDR1 SEHNR, CDR2 FQNEAQ (reference sequence). CDR3 nucleotides: TGTGCCAGCAGCTTAGCGGAAGATTCCTATGGCTACACCTTC. Translated: CASSLAEDSYGYTF. The full variable domain, in which reference TRBV7-9 and TRBJ1-2 provide the parts outside the CDR3, is DTGVSQNPRHKITKRGQNVTFRCDPISEHNRLYWYRQTLGQGPEFLTYFQNEAQLEKSRLLSDRFSAERPKGSFSTLEIQRTEQGDSAMYLCASSLAEDSYGYTFGSGTRLTVV.

The chain combines TRBV4-1 with TRBJ2-6; D is uncertain. The V and J ends lost 2 bases and 0 bases respectively, with 8 bases between them. CDR1 is MGHRA and CDR2 is YSYEKL in the germline V gene. CDR3 size: 16 residues. This CDR3 is CASSQLEGSGANVLTF. CDR3 sequence (DNA): TGCGCCAGCAGCCAACTAGAAGGCTCTGGGGCCAACGTCCTGACTTTC.

This chain connects TRBV7-3 to TRBJ2-1; TRBD2 matches at 10 bases. V trimming: 5 bases; J trimming: 8 bases; junction bases outside the gene matches: 9. This CDR3 has 15 amino acids. From germline, CDR1 is SGHTA and CDR2 FQGTGA. CDR3 sequence: CASSPQRGGKDEQFF. The CDR3 DNA reads TGTGCCAGCAGCCCCCAGCGGGGGGGCAAGGATGAGCAGTTCTTC.

This chain links TRBV2 with TRBJ2-1; 7 bases are a match to TRBD2. The trim removed 5 bases at V and 9 bases at J, leaving 4 bases unmatched. The length of the CDR3 is 12 residues. Germline loops: CDR1 SNHLY, CDR2 FYNNEI. The CDR3 sequence is CASSRAGVEQFF. The CDR3 region has the DNA TGTGCCAGCAGTCGGGCGGGGGTTGAGCAGTTCTTC.

The V call is TRBV28, the J call TRBJ2-3; 10 nucleotides match TRBD2. The CDR3 loop spans 18 amino acids. V lost 5 bases and J lost 6; bases outside the gene matches: 17. Germline loops: CDR1 MDHEN, CDR2 SYDVKM. This CDR3 reads CASSPSGVERGGTDTQYF. CDR3 DNA sequence: TGTGCCAGCAGTCCCTCCGGGGTCGAGCGGGGGGGTACGGATACGCAGTATTTT.

V is TRBV19 and J is TRBJ1-2, with TRBD1 matching over 7 bases. J gave up 6 bases and V 3 bases, and 4 bases lay outside the gene matches. CDR1 is LNHDA and CDR2 is SQIVND in the germline V gene (reference sequence). The CDR3 covers 13 residues. The CDR3 here is CASSIDRENGYTF. The CDR3 region has the DNA TGTGCCAGTAGTATTGACAGGGAGAATGGCTACACCTTC.

The chain recombines TRBV18 with TRBJ2-7; no clear D. The germline V gene encodes CDR1 KGHSH and CDR2 LQKENI. V gave up 4 bases and J gave up 4 bases, with 8 bases separating them. There are 12 residues in the CDR3. CDR3 nucleotide sequence: TGTGCCAGCTCACAGACCCGATACGAGCAGTACTTC. Translated: CASSQTRYEQYF.

This sequence joins TRBV5-4 and TRBJ1-3, with 7 bases aligning to TRBD1. This CDR3 contains 16 residues. V lost 2 bases and J lost 0; bases outside the gene matches: 5. The germline V gene has CDR1 SGHNT and CDR2 YYREEE (reference sequence). CDR3 in amino acids: CASSFGGTVSGNTIYF. The CDR3 nucleotides read TGTGCCAGCAGCTTTGGCGGGACAGTCTCTGGAAACACCATATATTTT.

The chain has TRBV9 and TRBJ1-3; unclear D gene. Germline V gene data show CDR1 as SGDLS and CDR2 as YYNGEE. CDR3 length: 15 amino acids. Deletions cut 0 bases from V and 0 bases from J, with 7 bases between. The CDR3 sequence is CASSVAGSSGNTIYF. In DNA form, the CDR3 reads TGTGCCAGCAGCGTAGCCGGCAGCTCTGGAAACACCATATATTTT.

V gene TRBV30 combines with J gene TRBJ1-6; D may be TRBD1 (5 bases). The germline V and J ends were trimmed by 0 bases and 8 bases, with 17 bases remaining between them. CDR3 length: 16 residues. CDR1 and CDR2 (germline): GTSNPN, SVGIG (reference sequence). CDR3 DNA: TGTGCCTGGAGTGTCTCGGGGGGGACGTTTGATTCACCCCTCCACTTT. It yields the protein CAWSVSGGTFDSPLHF.

The chain links TRBV5-8 to TRBJ2-7, with D possibly being TRBD1 or TRBD2 (5 bases each). Trimming removed 5 bases from V and 5 bases from J, with 14 bases in between. CDR3 size: 13 residues. The germline gives CDR1 SGHTS, CDR2 YDEGEE. CDR3 region: CASRQRDLNEQYF. The CDR3 DNA follows: TGTGCCAGCAGACAGAGGGACCTCAACGAGCAGTACTTC.